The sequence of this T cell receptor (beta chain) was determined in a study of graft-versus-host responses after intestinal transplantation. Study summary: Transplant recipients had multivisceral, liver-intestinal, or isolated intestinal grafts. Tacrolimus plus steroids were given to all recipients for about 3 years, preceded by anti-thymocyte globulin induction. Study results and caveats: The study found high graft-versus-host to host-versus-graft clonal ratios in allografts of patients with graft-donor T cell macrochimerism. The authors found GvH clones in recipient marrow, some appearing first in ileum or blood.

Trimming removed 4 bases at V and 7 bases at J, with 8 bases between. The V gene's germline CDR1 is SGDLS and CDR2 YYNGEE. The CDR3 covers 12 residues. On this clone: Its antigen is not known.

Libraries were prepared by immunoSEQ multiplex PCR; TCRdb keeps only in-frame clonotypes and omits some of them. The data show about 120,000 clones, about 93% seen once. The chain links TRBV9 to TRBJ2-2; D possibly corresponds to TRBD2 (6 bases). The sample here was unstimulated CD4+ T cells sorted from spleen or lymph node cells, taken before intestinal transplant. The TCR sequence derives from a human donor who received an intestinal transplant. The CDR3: CASSLGGGELFF. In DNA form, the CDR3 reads TGTGCCAGCAGCCTGGGAGGCGGGGAGCTGTTTTTT.